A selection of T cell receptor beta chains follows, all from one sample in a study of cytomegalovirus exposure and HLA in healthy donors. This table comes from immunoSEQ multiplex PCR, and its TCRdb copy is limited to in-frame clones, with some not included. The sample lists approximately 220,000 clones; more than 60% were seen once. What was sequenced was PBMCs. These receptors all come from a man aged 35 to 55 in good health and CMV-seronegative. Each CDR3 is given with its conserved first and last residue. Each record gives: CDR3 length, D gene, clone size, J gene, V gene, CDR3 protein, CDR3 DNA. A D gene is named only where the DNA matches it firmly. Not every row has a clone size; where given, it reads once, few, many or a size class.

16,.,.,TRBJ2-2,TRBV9,CASSDPPGGLTGELFF,TGTGCCAGCAGCGACCCCCCCGGGGGGCTCACCGGGGAGCTGTTTTTT
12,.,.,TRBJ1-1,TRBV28,CASSFRNTEAFF,TGTGCCAGCAGTTTTAGGAACACTGAAGCTTTCTTT
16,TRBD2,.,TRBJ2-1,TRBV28,CASSSSGAPRYNEQFF,TGTGCCAGCAGCTCCAGCGGGGCCCCCCGCTACAATGAGCAGTTCTTC
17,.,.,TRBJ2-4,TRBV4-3,CASSPASTGFDKNIQYF,TGCGCCAGCAGCCCCGCCTCGACAGGCTTTGACAAAAACATTCAGTACTTC
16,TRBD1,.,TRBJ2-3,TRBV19,CASSIGTGGVTDTQYF,TGTGCCAGTAGTATTGGGACAGGGGGGGTAACAGATACGCAGTATTTT
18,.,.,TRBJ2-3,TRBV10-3,CAISDAIGTPPGTDTQYF,TGTGCCATCAGTGATGCTATCGGGACTCCCCCGGGCACAGATACGCAGTATTTT
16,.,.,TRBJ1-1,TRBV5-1,CASSLIRGDTSGEAFF,TGCGCCAGCAGCTTAATTCGCGGGGATACGAGTGGGGAAGCTTTCTTT
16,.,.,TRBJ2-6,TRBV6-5,CASSYSRGLGANVLTF,TGTGCCAGCAGTTACTCCCGCGGGCTCGGGGCCAACGTCCTGACTTTC
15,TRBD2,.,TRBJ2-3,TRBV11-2,CASSHLAGYTDTQYF,TGTGCCAGCAGCCACCTAGCGGGATACACAGATACGCAGTATTTT
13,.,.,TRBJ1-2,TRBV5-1,CASSLDRSYGYTF,TGCGCCAGCAGCTTGGACAGGAGCTATGGCTACACCTTC
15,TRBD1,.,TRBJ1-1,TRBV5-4,CASSKMTGTGTEAFF,TGTGCCAGCAGCAAGATGACAGGGACGGGCACTGAAGCTTTCTTT
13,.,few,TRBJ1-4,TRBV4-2,CASSQGSNEKLFF,TGTGCCAGCAGCCAAGGGAGTAATGAAAAACTGTTTTTT
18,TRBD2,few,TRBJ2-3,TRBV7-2,CASSFPMTSGPPADTQYF,TGTGCCAGCAGCTTCCCGATGACTAGCGGACCCCCGGCAGATACGCAGTATTTT
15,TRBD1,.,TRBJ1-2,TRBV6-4,CASSHAGQRVPGYTF,TGTGCCAGCAGCCACGCGGGACAGAGGGTTCCTGGCTACACCTTC
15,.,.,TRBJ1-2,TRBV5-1,CASSLEFGGVYGYTF,TGCGCCAGCAGCTTGGAATTCGGGGGGGTCTATGGCTACACCTTC
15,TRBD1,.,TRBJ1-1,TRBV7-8,CASSLVGQGLTEAFF,TGTGCCAGCAGCTTAGTAGGACAGGGGTTGACTGAAGCTTTCTTT
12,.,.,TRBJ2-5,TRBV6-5,CASMGAQETQYF,TGTGCCAGCATGGGGGCGCAAGAGACCCAGTACTTC
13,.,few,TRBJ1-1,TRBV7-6,CASSLAGDTEAFF,TGTGCCAGCAGCCTTGCGGGGGACACTGAAGCTTTCTTT
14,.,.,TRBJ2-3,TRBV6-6,CASSYSSSTDTQYF,TGTGCCAGCAGTTACTCGAGTAGCACAGATACGCAGTATTTT
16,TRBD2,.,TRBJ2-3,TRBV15,CATSRTIGAGEDTQYF,TGTGCCACCAGCAGGACTATTGGAGCGGGAGAAGATACGCAGTATTTT
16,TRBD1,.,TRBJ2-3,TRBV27,CASSLLGTGGVDTQYF,TGTGCCAGCAGTTTACTCGGGACAGGGGGCGTAGATACGCAGTATTTT
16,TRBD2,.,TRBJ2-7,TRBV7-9,CASSSLAGPYSYEQYF,TGTGCCAGCAGCTCCCTAGCGGGGCCTTACTCCTACGAGCAGTACTTC
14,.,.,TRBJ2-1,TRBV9,CASSVDYFYNEQFF,TGTGCCAGCAGCGTAGATTATTTCTACAATGAGCAGTTCTTC
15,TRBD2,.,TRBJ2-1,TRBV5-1,CASSRREEVYNEQFF,TGCGCCAGCAGCAGGCGGGAGGAGGTCTACAATGAGCAGTTCTTC
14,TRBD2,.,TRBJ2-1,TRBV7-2,CASSLDWTSPAQFF,TGTGCCAGCAGCTTGGACTGGACTAGTCCTGCGCAGTTCTTC
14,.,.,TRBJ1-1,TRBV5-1,CASSWGTRDTEAFF,TGCGCCAGCAGCTGGGGCACGAGGGACACTGAGGCTTTCTTT
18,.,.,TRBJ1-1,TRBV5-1,CASSLEEAGFNMNTEAFF,TGCGCCAGCAGCTTGGAGGAAGCAGGATTTAACATGAACACTGAAGCTTTCTTT
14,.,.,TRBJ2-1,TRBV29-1,CSVPYAGASSEQFF,TGCAGCGTGCCATACGCGGGGGCTAGCTCTGAGCAGTTCTTC
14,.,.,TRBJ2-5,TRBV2,CASSGGLGQETQYF,TGTGCCAGCAGTGGAGGGCTGGGGCAAGAGACCCAGTACTTC
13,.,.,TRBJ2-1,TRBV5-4,CASSKASGNEQFF,TGTGCCAGCAGCAAGGCCAGCGGGAATGAGCAGTTCTTC
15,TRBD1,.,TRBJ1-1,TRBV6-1,CASSVPRDRGTEAFF,TGTGCCAGCAGTGTCCCCCGGGACAGGGGCACTGAAGCTTTCTTT
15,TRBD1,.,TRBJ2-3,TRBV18,CASSPRQGSADTQYF,TGTGCCAGCTCACCCCGACAGGGGTCTGCAGATACGCAGTATTTT
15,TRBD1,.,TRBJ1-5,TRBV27,CASSRQGALNQPQHF,TGTGCCAGCAGTAGACAGGGGGCCCTCAATCAGCCCCAGCATTTT
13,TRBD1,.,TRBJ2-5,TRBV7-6,CASSSEDRETQYF,TGTGCCAGCAGCTCCGAGGACAGGGAGACCCAGTACTTC
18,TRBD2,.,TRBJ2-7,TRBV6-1,CASSVEPSGRPPTYEQYF,TGTGCCAGCAGTGTGGAGCCTAGCGGGAGGCCACCGACCTACGAGCAGTACTTC
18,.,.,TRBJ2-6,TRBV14,CASSQVRGLSSGANVLTF,TGTGCCAGCAGCCAAGTTCGGGGGTTGAGCTCTGGGGCCAACGTCCTGACTTTC
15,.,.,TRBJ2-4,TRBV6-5,CASSRTGGGQNIQYF,TGTGCCAGCAGCAGAACGGGGGGCGGTCAAAACATTCAGTACTTC
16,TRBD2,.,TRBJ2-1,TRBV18,CASSPLGREKYNEQFF,TGTGCCAGCTCACCCCTGGGGCGGGAGAAGTACAATGAGCAGTTCTTC
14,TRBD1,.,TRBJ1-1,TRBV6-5,CASSYGTGETEAFF,TGTGCCAGCAGTTATGGGACAGGGGAAACTGAAGCTTTCTTT
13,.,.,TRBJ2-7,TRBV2,CASSVGSSYEQYF,TGTGCCAGCAGTGTAGGGAGCTCCTACGAGCAGTACTTC
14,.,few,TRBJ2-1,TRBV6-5,CASRRRETYNEQFF,TGTGCCAGCAGACGTCGGGAAACATACAATGAGCAGTTCTTC
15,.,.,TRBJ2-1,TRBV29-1,CSVGGGGLVGNEQFF,TGCAGCGTGGGGGGTGGAGGGTTGGTCGGCAATGAGCAGTTCTTC
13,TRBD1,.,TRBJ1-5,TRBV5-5,CASSPDRNQPQHF,TGTGCCAGCAGCCCGGACAGGAATCAGCCCCAGCATTTT
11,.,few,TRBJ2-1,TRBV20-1,CSARQDNEQFF,TGCAGTGCTAGACAGGACAATGAGCAGTTCTTC
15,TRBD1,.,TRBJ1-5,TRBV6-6,CASSWTGGGNQPQHF,TGTGCCAGCAGTTGGACAGGGGGGGGAAATCAGCCCCAGCATTTT
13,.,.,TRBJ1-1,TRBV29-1,CSALGHKNTEAFF,TGCAGCGCCCTGGGACACAAGAACACTGAAGCTTTCTTT
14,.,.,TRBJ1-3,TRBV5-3,CASSTGSAGNTIYF,TGTGCCAGTAGCACGGGTTCTGCTGGAAACACCATATATTTT
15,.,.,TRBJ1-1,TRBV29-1,CSVARTGKGNTEAFF,TGCAGCGTTGCCCGCACAGGGAAGGGGAACACTGAAGCTTTCTTT
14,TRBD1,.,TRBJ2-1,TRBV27,CASSFGTAYNEQFF,TGTGCCAGCAGTTTCGGGACAGCTTACAATGAGCAGTTCTTC
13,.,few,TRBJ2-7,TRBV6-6,CASSSDRTYEQYF,TGTGCCAGCTCATCGGACAGAACCTACGAGCAGTACTTC
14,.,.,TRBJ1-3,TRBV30,CAWSVPSSGNTIYF,TGTGCCTGGAGTGTACCTAGCTCTGGAAACACCATATATTTT